This T cell receptor (beta chain) originates from a study of blood T cell repertoires in COVID-19. As for the study in general: Both acute and convalescent COVID-19 samples were obtained from the United States, Italy and Spain. From T cells, B-cell-depleted T cells, or PBMCs came the material, which was cDNA or gDNA.

V shed 5 bases, J shed 5 bases, and the junction held 9 bases outside the gene matches. The length of the CDR3 is 15 residues. Germline V gene sequence: CDR1 LNHDA, CDR2 SQIVND (reference sequence). Original methodology: By means of reference gene primer amplification, nucleated cell counts were estimated. Profiling relied on immunoSEQ multiplex PCR, and the TCRdb table lists in-frame clones only, not all of them. That table furnishes V, J and clone size, whereas the DNA furnished D and trimming. This sample has about 490,000 clones, with roughly 88% found just once. This sequence originates from a human donor in a cohort sampled during active COVID-19. Sequenced: peripheral blood. The chain joins TRBV19 to TRBJ2-5; 9 bases agree with TRBD2. The CDR3 DNA reads TGTGCCAGTAGTGAGGTAGCGGGGGTGACCGAGACCCAGTACTTC. Protein product: CASSEVAGVTETQYF. The variable domain in full, with the rest retrieved from reference TRBV19 and TRBJ2-5, is DGGITQSPKYLFRKEGQNVTLSCEQNLNHDAMYWYRQDPGQGLRLIYYSQIVNDFQKGDIAEGYSVSREKKESFPLTVTSAQKNPTAFYLCASSEVAGVTETQYFGPGTRLLVL.